Following are 23 T cell receptor beta chains from one sample sequenced in a study of OX40 agonist ivuxolimab in advanced cancers. The table came from immunoSEQ multiplex PCR; TCRdb's copy has only in-frame clones and leaves some out. This table holds some 70,000 clones, 80% to 90% found once. The input for sequencing was CD4+ or CD8+ T cells sorted from blood, taken in a trial of the OX40 agonist ivuxolimab. These receptors originate from an adult with an advanced solid tumor such as melanoma, head and neck, liver or kidney cancer.

The V and J genes are TRBV5-1 and TRBJ2-2, with a possible D match to TRBD1 (6 bases). Germline V gene lookup returns CDR1 SGHRS and CDR2 YFSETQ. The CDR3 consists of 19 residues. Trimming left V 3 bases short and J 0 bases short, with 21 bases between. Here the CDR3 DNA reads TGCGCCAGCAGCTCCGCCCTGTTAGGAGGACAGACGAACACCGGGGAGCTGTTTTTT. This gives the protein CASSSALLGGQTNTGELFF.

The gene calls are TRBV27 and TRBJ1-1; the D gene is possibly TRBD1 (6 bases). Germline CDR1 and CDR2: MNHEY and SMNVEV (reference sequence). V lost 8 bases to trimming and J lost 1 base, with 11 bases between them. The CDR3 is 13 amino acids. The CDR3 protein is CASFGTQNTEAFF. CDR3 coding DNA: TGTGCCAGCTTCGGGACACAGAACACTGAAGCTTTCTTT.

J is TRBJ2-7 and V is TRBV6-5; D perhaps matches TRBD2 (6 bases). Trimming took 5 bases from V and 4 from J, leaving 18 bases between them. CDR3 size: 15 residues. The germline CDR1 and CDR2 sequences are MNHEY and SVGAGI. CDR3: CASSLARTLGYEQYF. DNA for the CDR3: TGTGCCAGCAGTCTAGCGAGAACCCTGGGGTACGAGCAGTACTTC.

The chain recombines TRBV29-1 with TRBJ2-1; D is possibly TRBD1 or TRBD2 (5 bases each). Trimming removed 7 bases at V and 0 bases at J, with 13 bases between. Germline CDR1 and CDR2: SQVTM and ANQGSEA. This CDR3 is 14 amino acids long. The CDR3 protein is CSAGTLYSYNEQFF. As DNA, the CDR3 is TGCAGCGCTGGGACCTTATACTCCTACAATGAGCAGTTCTTC.

This rearrangement joins TRBV5-1 to TRBJ2-1; tentative D call: TRBD1 (6 bases). In germline, CDR1 is SGHRS, CDR2 YFSETQ. This CDR3 is 16 amino acids long. Trimming stripped 0 bases from V and 4 bases from J, with 14 bases between. This CDR3 reads CASSLGLAGVYNEQFF. The CDR3 nucleotides read TGCGCCAGCAGCTTGGGCCTAGCAGGGGTTTACAATGAGCAGTTCTTC.

The chain is built from TRBV7-2 and TRBJ2-2, with unresolved D. The V end lost 2 bases, the J end lost 1 base, and 11 bases lay between the germline ends. This CDR3 is built from 16 residues. CDR1 is SGHTA, CDR2 FQGNSA, per germline. The CDR3 bases are TGTGCCAGCAGCTTACGGATGGGCGGGAACACCGGGGAGCTGTTTTTT. It specifies CASSLRMGGNTGELFF.

This clone was detected ten times or more. The rearrangement uses TRBV2 and TRBJ1-2; D gene ambiguous. Trimming took off 5 bases at V and 3 bases at J, with 13 bases between the two ends. This CDR3 has 14 amino acids. Germline CDR1 reads SNHLY; CDR2 reads FYNNEI. CDR3 sequence (DNA): TGTGCCAGCAGTAGTAGACGGACTCACTATGGCTACACCTTC. This sequence encodes CASSSRRTHYGYTF.

The chain couples TRBV7-6 to TRBJ1-4, with 7 bases that match TRBD1. With 4 bases clipped from V and 0 bases from J, the junction kept 11 bases outside the gene matches. Germline V gene lookup returns CDR1 SGHVS and CDR2 FNYEAQ. The CDR3 contains 18 residues. This CDR3 is CASSSKGVRGATNEKLFF. CDR3 sequence (DNA): TGTGCCAGCAGCTCAAAGGGGGTCAGGGGGGCAACTAATGAAAAACTGTTTTTT.

A few counts support this clone. The V gene is TRBV29-1, the J gene TRBJ1-4, with 8 bases identical to TRBD1. The CDR3 sequence is 15 residues long. J was trimmed by 0 bases and V by 4 bases; bases with no gene match: 4. CDR1 SQVTM and CDR2 ANQGSEA come from the germline V gene. CDR3 sequence reads: CSVGQGSPTNEKLFF. The DNA for the CDR3 is TGCAGCGTTGGACAGGGGTCCCCAACTAATGAAAAACTGTTTTTT.

V usage is TRBV5-1 and J usage is TRBJ2-3; D is undetermined. Germline CDR1 SGHRS, CDR2 YFSETQ. Trimming stripped 6 bases from V and 2 bases from J, with 10 bases between. The CDR3 contains 13 residues. The CDR3 region has the DNA TGCGCCAGCATGAACGGATTCACAGATACGCAGTATTTT. Protein: CASMNGFTDTQYF.

The gene calls are TRBV7-9 and TRBJ2-5; D is unclear. V lost 5 bases and J 0 bases, leaving 16 bases between the germline ends. The CDR3 is 16 residues long. Germline lookup yields CDR1 SEHNR and CDR2 FQNEAQ (reference sequence). CDR3 loop: CASSLGLGSNQETQYF. In nucleotides, the CDR3 is TGTGCCAGCAGCCTCGGGCTTGGAAGTAACCAAGAGACCCAGTACTTC.

This sequence joins TRBV7-9 and TRBJ2-7; 11 positions agree with TRBD1. The germline V gene encodes CDR1 SEHNR and CDR2 FQNEAQ (reference sequence). The CDR3 extends over 14 amino acids. The V segment lost 5 bases and the J segment 5 bases; nucleotides outside the gene matches: 5. The CDR3 loop reads CASSKGQGVHEQYF. CDR3 sequence (DNA): TGTGCCAGCAGCAAGGGACAGGGGGTCCACGAGCAGTACTTC.

V and J are TRBV30 and TRBJ1-4; no firm D call. The germline CDR1 and CDR2 sequences are GTSNPN and SVGIG (reference sequence). The CDR3 is 13 amino acids. Trimming pared 3 bases from V and 4 bases from J, leaving 9 bases between. CDR3: CAWSANVNEKLFF. CDR3 DNA: TGTGCCTGGAGCGCTAATGTTAATGAAAAACTGTTTTTT.

The V gene is TRBV7-3, the J gene TRBJ2-1; D might be TRBD1 (6 bases). V was shortened by 3 bases and J by 0 bases, with 9 bases between the two germline ends. Germline V gives CDR1 SGHTA, CDR2 FQGTGA. The CDR3 is 15 residues long. DNA for the CDR3: TGTGCCAGCAGCTTCACAGGGAGCTCCTACAATGAGCAGTTCTTC. Encoded protein: CASSFTGSSYNEQFF. Filled out from reference TRBV7-3 and TRBJ2-1, the complete variable domain reads GAGVSQTPSNKVTEKGKYVELRCDPISGHTALYWYRQSLGQGPEFLIYFQGTGAADDSGLPNDRFFAVRPEGSVSTLKIQRTERGDSAVYLCASSFTGSSYNEQFFGPGTRLTVL.

J is TRBJ1-2 and V is TRBV6-6; no clear D. This CDR3 spans 13 amino acids. V lost 5 bases and J lost 4, with 11 bases in between. Germline CDR1 MNHNY, CDR2 SVGAGI (reference sequence). In DNA, the CDR3 is TGTGCCAGCAGTCACCGGGAATCCTATGGCTACACCTTC. Amino acid sequence: CASSHRESYGYTF.

In this sample, this clone turned up once. The CDR3 DNA sequence: TGTGCCAGCAGCAATGATGGTTGGGCCACAGATACGCAGTATTTT. The encoded protein is CASSNDGWATDTQYF. The chain carries TRBV11-2 and TRBJ2-3; D not resolved. V was shortened by 5 bases and J by 2 bases, with 14 bases between the two germline ends. This CDR3 comprises 15 residues. The germline V gene has CDR1 SGHAT and CDR2 FQNNGV.

This chain connects TRBV6-1 to TRBJ2-7, with TRBD2 matching over 8 bases. The junction had 5 bases not matched to a gene; V was cut back by 3 bases and J by 4 bases. Germline CDR1 reads MNHNS; CDR2 reads SASEGT. This CDR3 region has 14 residues. CDR3 nucleotide sequence: TGTGCCAGCAGTGAGCGGGAGGCTAGTTACGAGCAGTACTTC. Its translation: CASSEREASYEQYF.

The chain carries TRBV28 and TRBJ2-3; 8 bases align to TRBD2. V lost 6 bases, J lost 2 bases, and 10 bases stayed unmatched. Germline V gene sequence: CDR1 MDHEN, CDR2 SYDVKM. This CDR3 contains 16 residues. DNA for the CDR3: TGTGCCAGCAGCCCCGGGGTAGCGGGACCCACAGATACGCAGTATTTT. This translates into CASSPGVAGPTDTQYF.

The chain couples TRBV6-5 to TRBJ2-7; 7 bases are a match to TRBD1. Looked up from germline, CDR1 is MNHEY and CDR2 is SVGAGI. This CDR3 is built from 12 residues. The J segment lost 9 bases and the V segment lost 7 bases, leaving 9 bases of the junction unmatched. In DNA, the CDR3 is TGTGCCAGCATCGACAGGGTCGGCGTGCAGTACTTC. Amino acid sequence: CASIDRVGVQYF.

The chain links TRBV7-2 to TRBJ2-1; unclear D gene. The germline gives CDR1 SGHTA, CDR2 FQGNSA. The CDR3 contains 13 residues. The V and J ends lost 0 bases and 7 bases respectively, with 7 bases between them. The CDR3 DNA sequence: TGTGCCAGCAGCTTAGCGATAAAGAATGAGCAGTTCTTC. It is translated as CASSLAIKNEQFF.

V gene TRBV9 combines with J gene TRBJ2-4; D gene unclear. Germline CDR1 is SGDLS and CDR2 is YYNGEE. V lost 0 bases and J 8 bases, leaving 12 bases between the germline ends. The CDR3 is made up of 14 amino acids. The DNA for the CDR3 is TGTGCCAGCAGCGTAGAGAGCCAGCGAGACATTCAGTACTTC. Amino acid sequence: CASSVESQRDIQYF.

A few counts support this clone. This chain joins TRBV5-8 and TRBJ2-1; perhaps TRBD2 as D (6 bases). CDR3 length: 16 amino acids. Trimming removed 4 bases at V and 2 bases at J, with 16 bases between. The germline V gene has CDR1 SGHTS and CDR2 YDEGEE. For the CDR3, the DNA is TGTGCCAGCAGCCCAGAGGGGCTAGCGACCTACAATGAGCAGTTCTTC. Translating it yields CASSPEGLATYNEQFF.

This rearrangement joins TRBV7-9 to TRBJ1-5, with unresolved D. Germline values: CDR1 SEHNR, CDR2 FQNEAQ (reference sequence). The CDR3 has 13 amino acids. The V end was cut by 5 bases, the J end by 5 bases, with 10 bases between. The CDR3 spells CASSRGRDQPQHF. As DNA, the CDR3 is TGTGCCAGCAGCCGCGGTCGCGATCAGCCCCAGCATTTT.